The clone carrying this TCR beta chain turned up a few times. Its matching antigen is unknown. CDR3 length: 12 residues. Germline CDR1 and CDR2: SGHTS and YDEGEE. The V end was cut by 2 bases, the J end by 2 bases, with 5 bases between. This record comes from a study of T cell responses to AZD1222 COVID-19 vaccine. Profiling relied on immunoSEQ multiplex PCR, and the TCRdb table lists in-frame clones only, not all of them. The sample lists about 160,000 clones; 85% to 90% were seen once. Regarding the study as a whole: Baseline serology detected seropositivity in only six AZD1222 recipients. A rise in Spike-specific TCR breadth and depth followed two AZD1222 doses.

The source material was peripheral blood, sampled on day 0 of AZD1222 vaccination. This clonotype originated in an adult in good health. This chain joins TRBV5-8 and TRBJ2-7; D unclear. The CDR3 is CASSFPTYEQYF. The CDR3 DNA sequence: TGTGCCAGCAGCTTTCCTACCTACGAGCAGTACTTC.